The subject of this entry is one TCR beta chain. Its antigen is unknown. This specimen comes from a study of OX40 agonist ivuxolimab in advanced cancers. Study results and caveats: Certain nonresponders likewise exhibited a low normalized T-cell clonal expansion.

The CDR3 consists of 15 residues. Per germline, CDR1 SGHRS and CDR2 YFSETQ. With V trimmed by 4 bases and J by 0 bases, 5 bases remained unmatched. Only in-frame clones appear in the TCRdb table, and some are missing; sequencing was by immunoSEQ multiplex PCR. The data contain 65,000 to 80,000 clones, around 92% of them seen just once; the ten biggest clones take up 9.5% to 11%. Here the sequenced sample was CD4+ or CD8+ T cells sorted from blood, taken in a trial of the OX40 agonist ivuxolimab. The source is an adult with an advanced solid tumor such as melanoma, head and neck, liver or kidney cancer. The V gene is TRBV5-1, the J gene TRBJ2-3; TRBD1 matches 7 bases. DNA of the CDR3: TGCGCCAGCAGCAGAGGGACAGCGAGCACAGATACGCAGTATTTT. Residues: CASSRGTASTDTQYF.